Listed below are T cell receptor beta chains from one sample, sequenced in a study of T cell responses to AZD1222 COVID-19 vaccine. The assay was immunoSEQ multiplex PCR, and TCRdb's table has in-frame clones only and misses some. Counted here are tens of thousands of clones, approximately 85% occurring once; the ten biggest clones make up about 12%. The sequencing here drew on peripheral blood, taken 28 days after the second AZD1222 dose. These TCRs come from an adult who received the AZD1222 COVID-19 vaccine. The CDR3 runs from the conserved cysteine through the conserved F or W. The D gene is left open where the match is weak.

cdr3_aa: CASSQDLTGPNQPQHF
d_call: TRBD1
cdr3_length: 16
v_call: TRBV3-1/TRBV3-2

cdr3_aa: CASSYSPQRSGNTIYF
d_call: -
cdr3_length: 16
v_call: TRBV6-6

cdr3_aa: CASSMGPGANVLTF
d_call: -
cdr3_length: 14
v_call: TRBV27

cdr3_aa: CASSYNRGQRGNTIYF
d_call: TRBD1
cdr3_length: 16
v_call: TRBV28

cdr3_aa: CATSRDRDRGGSPLHF
d_call: TRBD1
cdr3_length: 16
v_call: TRBV15

cdr3_aa: CASSGGSLGNTEAFF
d_call: -
cdr3_length: 15
v_call: TRBV10-1

cdr3_aa: CASSLPRVFTGGYTF
d_call: -
cdr3_length: 15
v_call: TRBV28

cdr3_aa: CASSQDRGATDTQYF
d_call: -
cdr3_length: 15
v_call: TRBV4-3

cdr3_aa: CASSQEGARGYGYTF
d_call: -
cdr3_length: 15
v_call: TRBV3-1/TRBV3-2

cdr3_aa: CASSWGQGNQETQYF
d_call: TRBD1
cdr3_length: 15
v_call: TRBV5-5

cdr3_aa: CASTSRLGTDTQYF
d_call: -
cdr3_length: 14
v_call: TRBV7-8

cdr3_aa: CASSSGRGETQYF
d_call: -
cdr3_length: 13
v_call: TRBV13

cdr3_aa: CASSPGGYTNYGYTF
d_call: -
cdr3_length: 15
v_call: TRBV5-1

cdr3_aa: CAISREGGDGYTF
d_call: TRBD1
cdr3_length: 13
v_call: TRBV10-3

cdr3_aa: CASSLEGELFF
d_call: -
cdr3_length: 11
v_call: TRBV12-3/TRBV12-4

cdr3_aa: CASSTMGEGAQFF
d_call: TRBD2
cdr3_length: 13
v_call: TRBV18

cdr3_aa: CASSIAGGPSYEQYF
d_call: TRBD2
cdr3_length: 15
v_call: TRBV7-3

cdr3_aa: CASSLDGLAGATYTQYF
d_call: TRBD2
cdr3_length: 17
v_call: TRBV5-1

cdr3_aa: CASSLGRSRTGELFF
d_call: -
cdr3_length: 15
v_call: TRBV5-1

cdr3_aa: CASSLSENTEAFF
d_call: -
cdr3_length: 13
v_call: TRBV7-2

cdr3_aa: CASSLLRDYGYTF
d_call: -
cdr3_length: 13
v_call: TRBV19

cdr3_aa: CASSFQGNTEAFF
d_call: -
cdr3_length: 13
v_call: TRBV7-9

cdr3_aa: CASSGTVYNEQFF
d_call: TRBD1
cdr3_length: 13
v_call: TRBV2

cdr3_aa: CSVTGTGLGGYTF
d_call: TRBD1
cdr3_length: 13
v_call: TRBV29-1

cdr3_aa: CATSGSGGEETQYF
d_call: TRBD2
cdr3_length: 14
v_call: TRBV24-1

cdr3_aa: CASSQDRWTGEGTEAFF
d_call: TRBD1
cdr3_length: 17
v_call: TRBV3-1/TRBV3-2

cdr3_aa: CASSQTGTPNTGELFF
d_call: -
cdr3_length: 16
v_call: TRBV18

cdr3_aa: CASSRAGTGEGTEAFF
d_call: TRBD1
cdr3_length: 16
v_call: TRBV6-6

cdr3_aa: CASKVQGYNSPLHF
d_call: -
cdr3_length: 14
v_call: TRBV6-5

cdr3_aa: CASSYWKDSDYGYTF
d_call: -
cdr3_length: 15
v_call: TRBV6-5

cdr3_aa: CASSLKAITQYF
d_call: -
cdr3_length: 12
v_call: TRBV5-8

cdr3_aa: CASSFGGRSYNSPLHF
d_call: -
cdr3_length: 16
v_call: TRBV6-2/TRBV6-3

cdr3_aa: CASSLDFRETGELFF
d_call: -
cdr3_length: 15
v_call: TRBV11-2